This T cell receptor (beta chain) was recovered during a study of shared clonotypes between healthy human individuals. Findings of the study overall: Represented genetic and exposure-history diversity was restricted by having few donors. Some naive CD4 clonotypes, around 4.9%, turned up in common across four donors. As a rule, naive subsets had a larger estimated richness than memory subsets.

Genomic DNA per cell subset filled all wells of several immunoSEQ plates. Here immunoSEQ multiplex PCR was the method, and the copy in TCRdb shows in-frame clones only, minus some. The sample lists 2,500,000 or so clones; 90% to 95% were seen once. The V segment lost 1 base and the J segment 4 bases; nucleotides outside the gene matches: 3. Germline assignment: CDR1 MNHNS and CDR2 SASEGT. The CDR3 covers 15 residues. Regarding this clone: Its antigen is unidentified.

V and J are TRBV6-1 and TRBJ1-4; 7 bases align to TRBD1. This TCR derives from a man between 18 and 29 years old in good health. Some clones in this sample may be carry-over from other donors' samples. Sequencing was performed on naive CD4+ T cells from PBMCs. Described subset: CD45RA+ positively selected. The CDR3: CASSEGQGNNEKLFF. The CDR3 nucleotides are TGTGCCAGCAGTGAAGGACAGGGTAATAATGAAAAACTGTTTTTT.